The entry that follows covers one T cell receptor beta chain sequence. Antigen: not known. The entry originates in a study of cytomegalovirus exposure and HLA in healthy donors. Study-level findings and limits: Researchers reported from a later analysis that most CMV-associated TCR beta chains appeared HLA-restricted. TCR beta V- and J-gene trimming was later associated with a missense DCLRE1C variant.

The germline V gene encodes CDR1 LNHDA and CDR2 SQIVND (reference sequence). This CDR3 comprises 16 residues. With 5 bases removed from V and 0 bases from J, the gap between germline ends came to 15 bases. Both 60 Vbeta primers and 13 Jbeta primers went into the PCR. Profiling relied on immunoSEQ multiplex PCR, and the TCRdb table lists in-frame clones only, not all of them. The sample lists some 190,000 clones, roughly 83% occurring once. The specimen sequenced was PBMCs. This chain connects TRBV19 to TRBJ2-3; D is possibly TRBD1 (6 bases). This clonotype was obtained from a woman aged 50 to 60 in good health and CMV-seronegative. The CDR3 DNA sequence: TGTGCCAGTAGTCAACAGGGAATTTCTAGCACAGATACGCAGTATTTT. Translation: CASSQQGISSTDTQYF.